One sample yielded the 31 T cell receptor beta chains listed below, sequenced in a study of shared clonotypes between healthy human individuals. Naive CD8 cells, CD45RO-negative and positively selected for CCR7, excluded terminally differentiated effector memory CD45RA+ cells. The method was immunoSEQ multiplex PCR; TCRdb's version includes in-frame clones alone and lacks a portion of them. Of hundreds of thousands of clones listed, more than 85% are singletons. Input material: naive CD8+ T cells sorted from blood. All receptors come from a man between 25 and 39 years old in good health.

The chain employs TRBV9 and TRBJ2-7; 8 bases line up with TRBD2. This CDR3 region has 14 residues. CDR1 SGDLS and CDR2 YYNGEE come from the germline V gene. V shed 3 bases and J 4 bases; nucleotides not matched to a gene: 6. The CDR3 is CASSGREGVYEQYF. The CDR3 DNA reads as TGTGCCAGCAGCGGACGGGAGGGGGTTTACGAGCAGTACTTC. Variable domain in full (rest from reference TRBV9 and TRBJ2-7): DSGVTQTPKHLITATGQRVTLRCSPRSGDLSVYWYQQSLDQGLQFLIQYYNGEERAKGNILERFSAQQFPDLHSELNLSSLELGDSALYFCASSGREGVYEQYFGPGTRLTVT.

Worth noting for this clone: Other DNA sequences of this sample code for an identical CDR3. The chain employs TRBV19 and TRBJ2-7; tentatively, D is TRBD2 (5 bases). V gave up 3 bases and J gave up 0 bases, with 9 bases separating them. Germline assignment: CDR1 LNHDA and CDR2 SQIVND (reference sequence). There are 14 residues in the CDR3. CDR3 DNA: TGTGCCAGTAGTATCGGTGGGAGCTCCTACGAGCAGTACTTC. Amino acid sequence: CASSIGGSSYEQYF.

The gene calls are TRBV15 and TRBJ1-5; D possibly corresponds to TRBD1 (6 bases). The CDR3 runs 15 residues. Germline V gene lookup returns CDR1 LNHNV and CDR2 YYDKDF (reference sequence). V gave up 4 bases and J gave up 6 bases, with 16 bases separating them. Here the CDR3 DNA reads TGTGCCACCAGCATCGCAGGGGCCGCGAGTCAGCCCCAGCATTTT. Its translation is CATSIAGAASQPQHF.

This chain links TRBV25-1 with TRBJ2-1; tentatively, D is TRBD1 (5 bases). Trimming pared 6 bases from V and 5 bases from J, leaving 8 bases between. Germline V gene data show CDR1 as MGHDK and CDR2 as SYGVNS. The CDR3 covers 12 residues. Here the CDR3 reads CASRTANNEQFF. The CDR3 DNA follows: TGTGCCAGCAGGACAGCTAACAATGAGCAGTTCTTC.

This sequence joins TRBV11-2 and TRBJ2-1; D is undetermined. The CDR3 totals 12 residues. V lost 3 bases and J 10 bases, leaving 10 bases between the germline ends. Germline CDR1 reads SGHAT; CDR2 reads FQNNGV. CDR3 DNA sequence: TGTGCCAGCAGCTTTGTCGCAATGGAGCAGTTCTTC. Amino acids: CASSFVAMEQFF.

CDR3 sequence: CATSGAGYEQYF. DNA for the CDR3: TGTGCCACCAGCGGGGCGGGGTACGAGCAGTACTTC. V gene TRBV15 combines with J gene TRBJ2-7; D perhaps matches TRBD2 (6 bases). Germline values: CDR1 LNHNV, CDR2 YYDKDF (reference sequence). Trimming cost V 5 bases and J 4 bases, with 9 bases left between them. This CDR3 is built from 12 residues. The variable domain in full, completed from reference TRBV15 and TRBJ2-7, reads DAMVIQNPRYQVTQFGKPVTLSCSQTLNHNVMYWYQQKSSQAPKLLFHYYDKDFNNEADTPDNFQSRRPNTSFCFLDIRSPGLGDTAMYLCATSGAGYEQYFGPGTRLTVT.

This sequence joins TRBV28 and TRBJ2-2; 12 bases match TRBD2. The V gene's germline CDR1 is MDHEN and CDR2 SYDVKM. Germline trimming cut 4 bases from V and 6 bases from J; bases unmatched to any gene: 9. The CDR3 extends over 17 amino acids. Here the CDR3 reads CASSSPGLAGPAGELFF. CDR3 bases: TGTGCCAGCAGTTCACCGGGACTAGCGGGTCCAGCCGGGGAGCTGTTTTTT. Looking up the rest from reference TRBV28 and TRBJ2-2 gives the full variable domain: DVKVTQSSRYLVKRTGEKVFLECVQDMDHENMFWYRQDPGLGLRLIYFSYDVKMKEKGDIPEGYSVSREKKERFSLILESASTNQTSMYLCASSSPGLAGPAGELFFGEGSRLTVL.

The V call is TRBV29-1, the J call TRBJ2-1; a weak D match, TRBD2 (6 bases). V lost 3 bases and J lost 3, with 12 bases in between. Per the germline V gene, CDR1 is SQVTM and CDR2 is ANQGSEA. CDR3 length: 14 residues. CDR3 in DNA: TGCAGCGTTGATGGGGGAGGAGGCTACAATGAGCAGTTCTTC. It specifies CSVDGGGGYNEQFF.

The V call is TRBV4-1, the J call TRBJ1-2, with D possibly TRBD1 on 5 matching bases. V shed 5 bases and J shed 2 bases, with 12 bases lying between them. CDR1 and CDR2 from the germline V gene are MGHRA and YSYEKL. CDR3 size: 14 residues. As DNA, the CDR3 is TGCGCCAGCAGCTACGTGGGGGTGAACTATGGCTACACCTTC. This gives the protein CASSYVGVNYGYTF.

The chain carries TRBV9 and TRBJ2-7, with unresolved D. CDR1 and CDR2 from the germline V gene are SGDLS and YYNGEE. Trimming shortened V by 2 bases and J by 2 bases, and 11 bases separated the two germline ends. The CDR3 length is 14 residues. The CDR3 region is CASSVFGTPYEQYF. CDR3 DNA sequence: TGTGCCAGCAGCGTTTTCGGCACACCCTACGAGCAGTACTTC.

The chain has TRBV28 and TRBJ2-2; D is unresolved. Germline V gene data show CDR1 as MDHEN and CDR2 as SYDVKM. The CDR3 has 15 residues. With 1 base removed from V and 8 bases from J, the gap between germline ends came to 14 bases. The CDR3, as DNA: TGTGCCAGCAGTTTATCCAGCACTTCAGTAGGGGAGCTGTTTTTT. Protein: CASSLSSTSVGELFF.

The CDR3 here is CASSYGQSSGGLDSYNEQFF. As DNA, the CDR3 is TGTGCCAGCTCATACGGCCAGTCGTCGGGGGGTTTGGACTCCTACAATGAGCAGTTCTTC. The chain is built from TRBV18 and TRBJ2-1; 7 bases align to TRBD2. The CDR3 sequence is 20 residues long. The germline V gene has CDR1 KGHSH and CDR2 LQKENI. J gave up 0 bases and V 5 bases, and 19 bases lay outside the gene matches.

The CDR3 DNA is TGTGCCTGGAGTGTGTACAGGGGCGAGCAGTACTTC. Its translation: CAWSVYRGEQYF. The chain couples TRBV30 to TRBJ2-7, with 7 bases that match TRBD1. There are 12 residues in the CDR3. The V and J ends lost 0 bases and 6 bases, in that order; junction bases with no gene match: 2. Germline V lookup: CDR1 GTSNPN, CDR2 SVGIG (reference sequence).

This rearrangement joins TRBV7-6 to TRBJ2-1; TRBD2 aligns across 12 bases. Germline V lookup: CDR1 SGHVS, CDR2 FNYEAQ. V shed 4 bases, J shed 5 bases, and the junction held 3 bases outside the gene matches. This CDR3 region has 15 residues. The CDR3 region has the DNA TGTGCCAGCAGCTACCTAGCGGGAGGGAACAATGAGCAGTTCTTC. It specifies CASSYLAGGNNEQFF.

The chain recombines TRBV21-1 with TRBJ2-7. TRBV21-1 is annotated as a pseudogene. This CDR3 is built from 16 residues. The CDR3 sequence: CASSKSFRQQTYEQYF. For the CDR3, the DNA is TGTGCCAGCAGCAAATCTTTCCGGCAGCAAACCTACGAGCAGTACTTC.

The CDR3 reads CASSYLTVKYGYTF. DNA of the CDR3: TGTGCCAGCAGTTATTTGACCGTGAAGTATGGCTACACCTTC. This chain links TRBV6-5 with TRBJ1-2; D not certain. Germline V CDR1 and CDR2: MNHEY, SVGAGI. V was shortened by 3 bases and J by 5 bases, with 13 bases between the two germline ends. This CDR3 is 14 amino acids long.

This chain uses TRBV14 with TRBJ1-2, with D unclear. With 0 bases removed from V and 2 bases from J, the gap between germline ends came to 13 bases. The germline gives CDR1 SGHDN, CDR2 FVKESK. The CDR3 runs to 16 residues. The CDR3 protein is CASSQDLAGLNYGYTF. CDR3 sequence (DNA): TGTGCCAGCAGCCAAGATCTGGCGGGTTTAAACTATGGCTACACCTTC.

The CDR3 coding sequence is TGTGCCAGCTCAGATGGAGGGAACTATGGCTACACCTTC. Protein: CASSDGGNYGYTF. The chain carries TRBV18 and TRBJ1-2; D not certain. Germline loops: CDR1 KGHSH, CDR2 LQKENI. V lost 5 bases to trimming and J lost 2 bases, with 9 bases between them. The CDR3 is 13 amino acids.

Worth noting for this clone: In the same sample, other DNA sequences code for this CDR3. The chain joins TRBV6-5 to TRBJ1-3; possible D gene TRBD1, 5 bases. The CDR3 has 15 amino acids. Germline CDR1 reads MNHEY; CDR2 reads SVGAGI. V was shortened by 0 bases and J by 1 base, with 7 bases between the two germline ends. The CDR3 DNA sequence: TGTGCCAGCAGTTACTCTGGGGGTTCTGGAAACACCATATATTTT. Translation: CASSYSGGSGNTIYF.

The rearrangement joins TRBV5-1 to TRBJ2-2; D is unresolved. The CDR3 length is 16 residues. With 0 bases removed from V and 3 bases from J, the gap between germline ends came to 12 bases. Germline-derived CDR1 and CDR2 are SGHRS and YFSETQ. The CDR3 loop reads CASSLEDRRYTGELFF. CDR3 sequence (DNA): TGCGCCAGCAGCTTGGAAGACCGGAGATACACCGGGGAGCTGTTTTTT. The entire variable domain, with the rest obtained from reference TRBV5-1 and TRBJ2-2, is as follows: KAGVTQTPRYLIKTRGQQVTLSCSPISGHRSVSWYQQTPGQGLQFLFEYFSETQRNKGNFPGRFSGRQFSNSRSEMNVSTLELGDSALYLCASSLEDRRYTGELFFGEGSRLTVL.

This clone has just one count. V is TRBV5-1 and J is TRBJ2-3; D perhaps matches TRBD2 (5 bases). Between the trimmed V and J ends, which lost 0 bases and 3 bases, there was a span of 8 bases. Germline CDR1 and CDR2: SGHRS and YFSETQ. The CDR3 length is 14 residues. CDR3 sequence reads: CASSLEAETDTQYF. CDR3 nucleotides: TGCGCCAGCAGCTTGGAAGCGGAGACAGATACGCAGTATTTT.

The chain employs TRBV7-9 and TRBJ2-5; D might be TRBD1 or TRBD2, each matching 5 bases. CDR3 size: 15 residues. Germline assignment: CDR1 SEHNR and CDR2 FQNEAQ (reference sequence). The V and J ends lost 4 bases and 5 bases respectively, with 17 bases between them. CDR3: CASSSAEGRAETQYF. CDR3 coding DNA: TGTGCCAGCAGCTCCGCAGAGGGCAGGGCGGAGACCCAGTACTTC.

This rearrangement joins TRBV10-1 to TRBJ1-1; possible D gene TRBD1, 5 bases. The CDR3 has 16 amino acids. V was pared by 2 bases and J by 1 base, with 14 bases between. Germline CDR1 and CDR2: WNHNN and SYGVQD (reference sequence). In DNA, the CDR3 is TGCGCCAGCAGTGAGGACACAGGCTATAAGAACACTGAAGCTTTCTTT. This encodes CASSEDTGYKNTEAFF.

The chain combines TRBV28 with TRBJ2-7, with 8 bases identical to TRBD2. Germline trimming cut 8 bases from V and 5 bases from J; bases unmatched to any gene: 8. From germline, CDR1 is MDHEN and CDR2 SYDVKM. The CDR3 spans 13 residues. CDR3 sequence: CASHGGLAHEQYF. The CDR3, as DNA: TGTGCCAGCCACGGCGGACTAGCACACGAGCAGTACTTC.

With regard to this clone: Other DNA sequences of this sample code for an identical CDR3. The chain is built from TRBV7-2 and TRBJ2-7; TRBD2 aligns across 9 bases. This CDR3 is built from 16 residues. After removal of 1 base from V and 3 bases from J, the junction contained 7 bases not matched to a gene. Germline CDR1 SGHTA, CDR2 FQGNSA. The CDR3 loop reads CASSLVWASGNYEQYF. CDR3 sequence (DNA): TGTGCCAGCAGCTTAGTGTGGGCTAGCGGGAACTACGAGCAGTACTTC.

The chain is built from TRBV30 and TRBJ2-7; TRBD1 agrees at 9 bases. The CDR3 loop spans 16 amino acids. Germline assignment: CDR1 GTSNPN and CDR2 SVGIG (reference sequence). The J segment lost 4 bases and the V segment lost 4 bases, leaving 14 bases of the junction unmatched. The CDR3 spells CAWTPEGQGGDYEQYF. DNA of the CDR3: TGTGCCTGGACCCCTGAGGGACAGGGTGGGGATTACGAGCAGTACTTC.

The chain has TRBV27 and TRBJ1-1; D unclear. Germline-derived CDR1 and CDR2 are MNHEY and SMNVEV (reference sequence). CDR3 size: 14 residues. Trimming pared 7 bases from V and 4 bases from J, leaving 16 bases between. Here the CDR3 reads CASNGVGLSTEAFF. The DNA of the CDR3 is TGTGCCAGCAATGGTGTTGGTCTGAGCACTGAAGCTTTCTTT.

Concerning this clone itself: Other DNA sequences within the sample encode an identical CDR3. This chain connects TRBV4-3 to TRBJ2-3, with 10 bases that match TRBD2. Losses at the gene ends were 6 bases for V and 1 base for J; bases not matched to a gene: 7. Germline V gene sequence: CDR1 LGHNA, CDR2 YSLEER. This CDR3 has 16 amino acids. CDR3 sequence (DNA): TGCGCCAGCAGTCAACAACTAGCGGGACGCACAGATACGCAGTATTTT. Protein product: CASSQQLAGRTDTQYF.

The chain carries TRBV5-4 and TRBJ2-7; D gene unclear. Between the trimmed V and J ends, which lost 1 base and 4 bases, there was a span of 9 bases. Germline V CDR1 and CDR2: SGHNT, YYREEE (reference sequence). This CDR3 region has 13 residues. CDR3 DNA sequence: TGTGCCAGCAGCTTGCGGTCGGAATACGAGCAGTACTTC. Its protein is CASSLRSEYEQYF.

The rearrangement uses TRBV5-6 and TRBJ2-7, with D possibly matching TRBD1 (6 bases). CDR1 and CDR2 (germline): SGHDT, YYEEEE. Trimming cost V 0 bases and J 0 bases, with 7 bases left between them. This CDR3 region has 14 residues. CDR3 loop: CASSLVDSSYEQYF. The DNA for the CDR3 is TGTGCCAGCAGCTTGGTGGACAGCTCCTACGAGCAGTACTTC.

The sample holds one count of this clone. Within the sample, other DNA sequences also encode this same CDR3. The V gene is TRBV27, the J gene TRBJ2-2, with D uncertain. V was clipped by 6 bases and J by 0 bases, with 11 bases between them. This CDR3 comprises 15 residues. Germline values: CDR1 MNHEY, CDR2 SMNVEV (reference sequence). The CDR3 reads CASSLRVTNTGELFF. CDR3 bases: TGTGCCAGCAGCCTCCGCGTCACGAACACCGGGGAGCTGTTTTTT.